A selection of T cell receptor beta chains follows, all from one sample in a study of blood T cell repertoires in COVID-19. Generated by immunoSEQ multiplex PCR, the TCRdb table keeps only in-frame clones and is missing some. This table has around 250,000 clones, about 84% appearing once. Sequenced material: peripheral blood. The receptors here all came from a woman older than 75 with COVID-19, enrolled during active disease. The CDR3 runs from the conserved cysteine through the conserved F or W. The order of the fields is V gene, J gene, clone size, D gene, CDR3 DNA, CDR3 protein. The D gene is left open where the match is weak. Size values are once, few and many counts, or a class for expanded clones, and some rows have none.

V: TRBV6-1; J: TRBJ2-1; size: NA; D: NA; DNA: TGTGCCAGCAGTGAAGTTGCCAGGGAGGATGAGCAGTTCTTC; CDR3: CASSEVAREDEQFF
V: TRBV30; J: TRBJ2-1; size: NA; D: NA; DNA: TGTGCCTGGAGTGTTCCGACAGGTTACAATGAGCAGTTCTTC; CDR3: CAWSVPTGYNEQFF
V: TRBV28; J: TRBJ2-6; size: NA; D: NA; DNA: TGTGCCAGCAGGCGATTAAACAGGGTCTCTGGGGCCAACGTCCTGACTTTC; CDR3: CASRRLNRVSGANVLTF
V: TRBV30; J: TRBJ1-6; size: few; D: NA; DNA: TGTGCCTGGGCGTTACAGGGACCGGGACCCCTCCACTTT; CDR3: CAWALQGPGPLHF
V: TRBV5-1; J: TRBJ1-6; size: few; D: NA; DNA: TGCGCCAGCAGCTTGAACAGTAATTCACCCCTCCACTTT; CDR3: CASSLNSNSPLHF
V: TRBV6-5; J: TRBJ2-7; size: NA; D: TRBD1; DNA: TGTGCCAGCAGTTACCGTGGGACAGGCTACGAGCAGTACTTC; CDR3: CASSYRGTGYEQYF
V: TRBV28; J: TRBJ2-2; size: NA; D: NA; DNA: TGTGCCAGCTTCGACAGAGCGAACACCGGGGAGCTGTTTTTT; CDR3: CASFDRANTGELFF
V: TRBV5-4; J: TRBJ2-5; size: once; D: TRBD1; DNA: TGTGCCAGCAGCTTGTACCGGGACAGCCAAGAGACCCAGTACTTC; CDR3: CASSLYRDSQETQYF
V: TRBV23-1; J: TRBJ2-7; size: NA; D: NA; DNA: TGCGCCAGCAGTCAATCCGGAGAGCCTTACGAGCAGTACTTC; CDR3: CASSQSGEPYEQYF
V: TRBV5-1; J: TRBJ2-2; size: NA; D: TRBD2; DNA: TGCGCCAGCAGCAGGACTAGCGGGGGGGCGGCGAACACCGGGGAGCTGTTTTTT; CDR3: CASSRTSGGAANTGELFF
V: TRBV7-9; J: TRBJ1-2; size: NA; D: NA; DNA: TGTGCCAGCAACTCACAGGGCATAAACTATGGCTACACCTTC; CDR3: CASNSQGINYGYTF
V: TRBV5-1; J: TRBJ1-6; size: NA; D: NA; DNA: TGCGCCAGCAGCTTGGCGCAGGGCAGGAATTCACCCCTCCACTTT; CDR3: CASSLAQGRNSPLHF
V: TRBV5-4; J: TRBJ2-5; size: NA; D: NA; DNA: TGTGCCAGCAGCGGGCAGGGATTTACCAGGGAGACCCAGTACTTC; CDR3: CASSGQGFTRETQYF
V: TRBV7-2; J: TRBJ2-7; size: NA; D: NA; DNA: TGTGCCAGCATGGCTCCCAGCTCCTACGAGCAGTACTTC; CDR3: CASMAPSSYEQYF
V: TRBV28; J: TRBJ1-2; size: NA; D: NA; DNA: TGTGCCAGCAGCCTCCTAACGGGGGGGGGCCATAACTATGGCTACACCTTC; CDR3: CASSLLTGGGHNYGYTF
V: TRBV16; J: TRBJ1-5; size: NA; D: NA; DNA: TGTGCCAGCAGCCTTTACAGGGTTCAGCCCCAGCATTTT; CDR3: CASSLYRVQPQHF
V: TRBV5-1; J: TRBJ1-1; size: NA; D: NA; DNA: TGCGCCAGCAGCTTTCGGAGGGACACTGAAGCTTTCTTT; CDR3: CASSFRRDTEAFF
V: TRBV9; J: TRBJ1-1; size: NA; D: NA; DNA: TGTGCCAGCAGCTCCGGGGACACCCGGGGAGAGAACACTGAAGCTTTCTTT; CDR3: CASSSGDTRGENTEAFF
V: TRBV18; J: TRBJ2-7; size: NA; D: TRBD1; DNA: TGTGCCAGCTCACCAATCCCCGGGACAGGGGGTTTATCCTACGAGCAGTACTTC; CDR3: CASSPIPGTGGLSYEQYF
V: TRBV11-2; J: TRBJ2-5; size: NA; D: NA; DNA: TGTGCCAGCAGCTTAGACGGTACAGGGCGGGAGACCCAGTACTTC; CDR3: CASSLDGTGRETQYF
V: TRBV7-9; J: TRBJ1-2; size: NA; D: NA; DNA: TGTGCCAGCAGCTTAGGGACAAACGAGAGATACACCTTC; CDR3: CASSLGTNERYTF
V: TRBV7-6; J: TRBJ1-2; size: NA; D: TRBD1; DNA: TGTGCCAGCAGCCCATCAGGGGGCAGCTATGGCTACACCTTC; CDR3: CASSPSGGSYGYTF
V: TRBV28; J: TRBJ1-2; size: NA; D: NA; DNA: TGTGCCAGCAGTGCTGGGGGGGGCCATGGCTACACCTTC; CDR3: CASSAGGGHGYTF
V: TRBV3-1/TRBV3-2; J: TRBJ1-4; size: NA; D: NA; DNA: TGTGCCAGCAGCCAGGGCGTTTTAGCTAATGAAAAACTGTTTTTT; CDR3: CASSQGVLANEKLFF
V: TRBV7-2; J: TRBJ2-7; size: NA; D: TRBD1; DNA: TGTGCCAGCAGCCTGGGCAGGGGGAGATACGAGCAGTACTTC; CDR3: CASSLGRGRYEQYF
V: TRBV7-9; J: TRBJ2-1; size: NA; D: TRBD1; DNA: TGTGCCAGCAGCTGGGACAGAGTCTACAATGAGCAGTTCTTC; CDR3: CASSWDRVYNEQFF
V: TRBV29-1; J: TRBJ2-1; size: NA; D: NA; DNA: TGCAGCGCCGTCGGGACACTAGTGGATGAGCAGTTCTTC; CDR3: CSAVGTLVDEQFF
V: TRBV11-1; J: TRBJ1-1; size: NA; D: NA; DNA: TGTGCCAGCAGCTTAACCCCTCTTCTATTGAACACTGAAGCTTTCTTT; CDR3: CASSLTPLLLNTEAFF
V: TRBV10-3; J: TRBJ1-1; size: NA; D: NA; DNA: TGTGCCATCAGTGAGCGGGGGAACACTGAAGCTTTCTTT; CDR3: CAISERGNTEAFF
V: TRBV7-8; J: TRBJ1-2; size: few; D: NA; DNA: TGTGCCAGCAGCTTGGGACATCCTCCGGGGGGCTACACCTTC; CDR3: CASSLGHPPGGYTF